The clone carrying this T cell receptor (beta chain) was counted between two and nine times. The data were obtained in a study of siplizumab effects on memory and regulatory T cells. The length of the CDR3 is 14 residues. The V gene's germline CDR1 is MNHNS and CDR2 SASEGT. V gave up 2 bases and J gave up 3 bases, with 7 bases separating them. TCRdb's copy holds only in-frame clones and misses some; the assay was immunoSEQ multiplex PCR. The data hold 70,000 to 90,000 clones, with 93% observed a single time. The clonotype originates from a human donor in good health. The chain uses TRBV6-1 and TRBJ2-2; perhaps TRBD1 as D (5 bases). Sequencing was carried out using CD8+ T cells sorted from blood. CDR3: CASSEQTDTGELFF. As DNA, the CDR3 is TGTGCCAGCAGTGAACAGACAGACACCGGGGAGCTGTTTTTT.